This T cell receptor (beta chain) emerged from a study of T cell changes during pregnancy in multiple sclerosis. Measured with immunoSEQ multiplex PCR; TCRdb has only the in-frame clones, and not every one. The sample contains fewer than 90,000 clones, just under 95% of which appear only once. The CDR3 sequence is 15 residues long. In germline, CDR1 is LNHDA, CDR2 SQIVND (reference sequence). V dropped 4 bases and J dropped 7; count of bases not matched to a gene: 8. This specimen was peripheral blood, taken in the third trimester of pregnancy. This TCR was sampled from a female donor in good health, enrolled as a control in a pregnancy study. V usage is TRBV19 and J usage is TRBJ2-1; 9 bases map to TRBD2. The CDR3 region has the DNA TGTGCCAGTAGTACCCCGGGGACTAGCTTAAATGAGCAGTTCTTC. It specifies CASSTPGTSLNEQFF. Together with reference TRBV19 and TRBJ2-1, the CDR3 gives the full variable domain: DGGITQSPKYLFRKEGQNVTLSCEQNLNHDAMYWYRQDPGQGLRLIYYSQIVNDFQKGDIAEGYSVSREKKESFPLTVTSAQKNPTAFYLCASSTPGTSLNEQFFGPGTRLTVL.